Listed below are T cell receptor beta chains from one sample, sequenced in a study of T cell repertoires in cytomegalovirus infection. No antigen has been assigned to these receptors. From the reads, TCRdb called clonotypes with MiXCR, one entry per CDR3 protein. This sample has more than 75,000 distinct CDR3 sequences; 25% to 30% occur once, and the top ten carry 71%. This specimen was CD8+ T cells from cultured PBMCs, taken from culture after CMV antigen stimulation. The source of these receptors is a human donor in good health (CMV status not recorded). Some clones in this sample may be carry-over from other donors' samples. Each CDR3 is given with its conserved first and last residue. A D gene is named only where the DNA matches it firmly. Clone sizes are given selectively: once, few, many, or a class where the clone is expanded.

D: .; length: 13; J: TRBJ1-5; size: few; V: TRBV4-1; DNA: TGCGCCAGCAGTCGAGGCCAGGCCCAGCCCCAGCATTTT; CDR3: CASSRGQAQPQHF
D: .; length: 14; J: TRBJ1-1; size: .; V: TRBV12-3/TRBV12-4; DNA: TGTGCCAGCAGGAGACCGGACACTGTGAGTGAAGCTTTCTTT; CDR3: CASRRPDTVSEAFF
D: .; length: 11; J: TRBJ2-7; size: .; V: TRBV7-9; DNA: TGTGCCAGCAGCTTTGGATTAGAGCAGTACTTC; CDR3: CASSFGLEQYF
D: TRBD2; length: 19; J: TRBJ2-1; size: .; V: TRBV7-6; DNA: TGTGCCAGCAGCTTAGCTTGGGGGACTAGCGGTCCCCATCCCAATGAGCAGTTCTTC; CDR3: CASSLAWGTSGPHPNEQFF
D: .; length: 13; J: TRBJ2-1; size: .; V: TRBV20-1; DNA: TGCAGTGCTAGAGGCCAACTAACCAATGAGCAGTTCTTC; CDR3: CSARGQLTNEQFF
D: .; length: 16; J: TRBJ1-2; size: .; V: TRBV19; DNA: TGTGCCAGTAGTCCTTATACCTTTGATCGCAACTATGGCTACACCTTC; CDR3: CASSPYTFDRNYGYTF
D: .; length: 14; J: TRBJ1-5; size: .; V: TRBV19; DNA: TGTGCCAGTAGTATCGACAGTTCGGGTCAGCCCCAGCATTTT; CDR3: CASSIDSSGQPQHF
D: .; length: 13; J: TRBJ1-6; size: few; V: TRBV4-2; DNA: TGTGCCAGCAGCCAAGAAGGGCGTTCACCCCTCCACTTT; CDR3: CASSQEGRSPLHF
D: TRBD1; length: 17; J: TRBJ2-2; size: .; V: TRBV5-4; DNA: TGTGCCAGCAGCTTGAATGTTGGGACAGGGTTACCCGGGGAGCTGTTTTTT; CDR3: CASSLNVGTGLPGELFF
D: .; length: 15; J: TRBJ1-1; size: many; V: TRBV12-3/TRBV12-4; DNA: TGTGCCAGCAGCTTAATATGGGCGATCGGCACTGAAGCTTTCTTT; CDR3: CASSLIWAIGTEAFF
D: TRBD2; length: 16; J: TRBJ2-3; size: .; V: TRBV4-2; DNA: TGTGCCAGCAGCCACTTTAGCGGGGGGGAAGTAGATACGCAGTATTTT; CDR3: CASSHFSGGEVDTQYF
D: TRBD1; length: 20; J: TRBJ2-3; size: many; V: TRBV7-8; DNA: TGTGCCAGCAGCTTACGAGGGTCAGATTTGACAGGGGGAGGTGCAGATACGCAGTATTTT; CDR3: CASSLRGSDLTGGGADTQYF
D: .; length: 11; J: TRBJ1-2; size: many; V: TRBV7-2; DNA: TGTGCCAGCAGCACCGGGACACTCTACACCTTC; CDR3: CASSTGTLYTF
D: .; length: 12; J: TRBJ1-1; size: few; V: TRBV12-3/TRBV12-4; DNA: TGTGCCAGCAGTTTAAAAGACCTTATGGCTTTCTTT; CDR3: CASSLKDLMAFF
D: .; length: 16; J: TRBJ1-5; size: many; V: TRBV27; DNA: TGTGCCAGCAGACCCGGAAGTGTCTATAGCAATCAGCCCCAGCATTTT; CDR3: CASRPGSVYSNQPQHF
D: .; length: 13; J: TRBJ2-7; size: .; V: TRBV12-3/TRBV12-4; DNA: TGTGCCAGCAGACCCCTTAGAGGCTACGAGCAGTACTTC; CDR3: CASRPLRGYEQYF
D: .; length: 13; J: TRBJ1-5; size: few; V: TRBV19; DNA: TGTGCCAGTAGAACAGGGTCCCTCCAGCCCCAGCATTTT; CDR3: CASRTGSLQPQHF
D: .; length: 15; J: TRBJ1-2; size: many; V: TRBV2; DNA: TGTGCCAGCAGTGAGGAGACAGCCGCTAACTATGGCTACACCTTC; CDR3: CASSEETAANYGYTF
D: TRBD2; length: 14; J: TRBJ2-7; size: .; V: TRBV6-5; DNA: TGTGCCAGCAGTTACCCCGGCGGGGGGAGAGAGCAGTACTTC; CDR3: CASSYPGGGREQYF
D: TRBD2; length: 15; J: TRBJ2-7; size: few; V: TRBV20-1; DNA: TGCAGTGCTAGATCTATAGGACTAGCGGGCTACGAGCAGTACTTC; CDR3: CSARSIGLAGYEQYF
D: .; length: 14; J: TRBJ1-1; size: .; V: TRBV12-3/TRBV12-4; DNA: TGTGCCAGCAGCCAAGGGACGGCGAACACTGAAGCTTTCTTT; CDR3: CASSQGTANTEAFF
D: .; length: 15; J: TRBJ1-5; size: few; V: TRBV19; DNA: TGTGCCAGTAGTCCGAGGGACGGAGGCAATCAGCCCCAGCATTTT; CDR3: CASSPRDGGNQPQHF
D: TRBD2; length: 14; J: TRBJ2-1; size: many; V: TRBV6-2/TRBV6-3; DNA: TGTGCCACCTCAGGTGGGGACCCGGGGGGTGAGCAGTTCTTC; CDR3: CATSGGDPGGEQFF
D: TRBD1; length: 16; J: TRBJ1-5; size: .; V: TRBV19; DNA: TGTGCCAGTAGTAGCGGACAGGTAGGGGACAATCAGCCCCAGCATTTT; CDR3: CASSSGQVGDNQPQHF
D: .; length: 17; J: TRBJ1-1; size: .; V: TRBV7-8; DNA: TGTGCCAGCAGCTCGCCGGGCTCCAGATACATGAACACTGAAGCTTTCTTT; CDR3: CASSSPGSRYMNTEAFF
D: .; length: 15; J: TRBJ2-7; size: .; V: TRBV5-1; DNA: TGCGCCAGCAGCGGGGGACTCCCGAGCTCCTACGAGCAGTACTTC; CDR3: CASSGGLPSSYEQYF
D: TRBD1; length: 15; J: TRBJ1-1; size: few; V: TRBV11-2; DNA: TGTGCCAGCAGCTCCCCTCCGACAGGGACCACTGAAGCTTTCTTT; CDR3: CASSSPPTGTTEAFF
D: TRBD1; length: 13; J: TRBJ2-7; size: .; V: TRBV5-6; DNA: TGTGCCAGCAGTACAGGGGTCTCCTACGAGCAGTACTTC; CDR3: CASSTGVSYEQYF
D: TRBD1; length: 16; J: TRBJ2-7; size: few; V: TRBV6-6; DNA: TGTGCCAGCAGTTATTCGACAGGGATGTACTCCTACGAGCAGTACTTC; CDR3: CASSYSTGMYSYEQYF
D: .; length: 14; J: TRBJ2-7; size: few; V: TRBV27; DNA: TGTGCCAGCAGTTTAAGTAGAGGGGCTAACGAGCAGTACTTC; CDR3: CASSLSRGANEQYF
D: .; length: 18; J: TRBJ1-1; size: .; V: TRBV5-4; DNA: TGTGCCAGCAGCCTCCTGCGGGGGCCGGACCTACCCTACACTGAAGCTTTCTTT; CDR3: CASSLLRGPDLPYTEAFF
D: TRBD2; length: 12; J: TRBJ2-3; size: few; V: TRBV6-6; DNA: TGTGCCAGCAGACAAGCGGGGGAGGAACAGTATTTT; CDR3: CASRQAGEEQYF
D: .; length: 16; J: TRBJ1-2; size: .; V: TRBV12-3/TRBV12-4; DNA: TGTGCCAGCAGCCAAGACCTGGGACTGCTTAACTATGGCTACACCTTC; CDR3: CASSQDLGLLNYGYTF
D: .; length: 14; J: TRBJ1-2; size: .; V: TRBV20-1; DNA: TGCAGTGCTACTGGCCAGGAGCTTAACTATGGCTACACCTTC; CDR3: CSATGQELNYGYTF
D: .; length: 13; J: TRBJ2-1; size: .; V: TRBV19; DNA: TGTGCCAGTAGTGCCCCCAGGGATAATGAGCAGTTCTTC; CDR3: CASSAPRDNEQFF
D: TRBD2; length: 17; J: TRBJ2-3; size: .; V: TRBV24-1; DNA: TGTGCCACCAGTGGAGAACTAGCGGGGGAGCCCACAGATACGCAGTATTTT; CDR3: CATSGELAGEPTDTQYF
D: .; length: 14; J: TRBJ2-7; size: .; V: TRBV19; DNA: TGTGCCACCAACAGGGAGCCATCGGATTACGAGCAGTACTTC; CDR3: CATNREPSDYEQYF
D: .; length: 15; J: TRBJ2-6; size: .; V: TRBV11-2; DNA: TGTGCCAGCAGCACCCAGTCCTCTGGGGCCAACGTCCTGACTTTC; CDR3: CASSTQSSGANVLTF
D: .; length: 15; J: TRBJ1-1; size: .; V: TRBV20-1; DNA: TGCAGTGCCTCAACCTTACAGGGTATGAGCACTGAAGCTTTCTTT; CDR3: CSASTLQGMSTEAFF
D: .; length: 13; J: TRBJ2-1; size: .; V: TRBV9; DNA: TGTGCCAGCAGCGTAGGAGTAGTAGAGCTTCAGTTCTTC; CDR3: CASSVGVVELQFF
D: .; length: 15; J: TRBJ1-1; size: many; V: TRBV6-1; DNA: TGTGCCAGCAGCCGGACCCCTGGGGTAAACACTGAAGCTTTCTTT; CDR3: CASSRTPGVNTEAFF
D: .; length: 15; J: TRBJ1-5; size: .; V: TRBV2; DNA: TGTGCCAGCAGTGAAGCAGGAGAGTGGAATCAGCCCCAGCATTTT; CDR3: CASSEAGEWNQPQHF
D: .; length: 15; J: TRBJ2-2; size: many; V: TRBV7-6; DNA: TGTGCCAGCAGCCCCCTTAGGCCCTACACCGGGGAGCTGTTTTTT; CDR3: CASSPLRPYTGELFF
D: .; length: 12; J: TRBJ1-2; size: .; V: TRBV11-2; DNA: TGTGCCAGCAGCTTAGGGACAGAAGGCTACACCTTC; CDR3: CASSLGTEGYTF
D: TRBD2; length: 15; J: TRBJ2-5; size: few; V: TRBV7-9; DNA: TGTGCCAGCAGCAACGCGCGGGGGTTTAAAGAGACCCAGTACTTC; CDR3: CASSNARGFKETQYF